The entry below gives a single T cell receptor beta chain sequence along with its context. What it recognizes is unknown. The CDR3 consists of 15 residues. The germline V gene has CDR1 DFQATT and CDR2 SNEGSKA (reference sequence). Deletions cut 0 bases from V and 2 bases from J, with 11 bases between. TCRdb redid the calling of the reads with MiXCR, one entry per CDR3 protein. The sample has roughly 180,000 distinct CDR3 sequences; roughly a sixth are singletons. This sample is drawn from a study of T cell repertoires in cytomegalovirus infection. Study-level background: The public TCR beta signatures pointed to both CMV infection and matching HLA type.

Study findings and constraints: The ex vivo response was dominated by HLA-C-restricted CMV-specific TCR beta clonotypes. Totalled public TCR beta family frequency picked out people who carried CMV plus the relevant HLA.

Sequenced input: CD8+ T cells from PBMCs. This receptor was obtained from a human donor in good health (CMV status not recorded). Some clones in this sample may be carry-over from other donors' samples. The gene calls are TRBV20-1 and TRBJ1-5; D might be TRBD1 (5 bases). The DNA for the CDR3 is TGCAGTGCTAGAGATAGGGGAGGGGGCAATCAGCCCCAGCATTTT. It translates to CSARDRGGGNQPQHF.